This is a list of T cell receptor beta chains from one sample in a study of shared clonotypes between healthy human individuals. Libraries were prepared by immunoSEQ multiplex PCR; TCRdb keeps only in-frame clonotypes and omits some of them. The table records about 2,100,000 clones, 93% of them present only once. The sequenced sample was naive CD8+ T cells from PBMCs. The receptors were sampled from a man in his late teens or twenties in good health. Some clones in this sample may be carry-over from other donors' samples. Each CDR3 is given without its conserved first and last residue.

J gene | V gene | CDR3 protein
TRBJ2-1 | TRBV14 | ASSQVGTGMYNEQF
TRBJ1-3 | TRBV27 | ASSDRGPSSGNTIY
TRBJ2-1 | TRBV5-1 | ASSAGTSGPYNEQF
TRBJ2-1 | TRBV6-5 | ASSDSSSYNEQF
TRBJ2-7 | TRBV27 | ASSRIGGGLFYEQY
TRBJ1-4 | TRBV29-1 | SVEERGGEEKLF
TRBJ2-7 | TRBV7-3 | ASSPRDRRGEQY
TRBJ1-1 | TRBV4-1 | ASSHHTGDLNTEAF
TRBJ2-1 | TRBV28 | ATSRGGGRGYNEQF
TRBJ2-7 | TRBV10-3 | AISDLRFYEQY
TRBJ2-1 | TRBV27 | ASTSGFNEQF
TRBJ2-2 | TRBV29-1 | SVEDWDDPTGELF
TRBJ2-2 | TRBV7-3 | ASSTPPGELF
TRBJ1-1 | TRBV7-2 | ASSLFWTGAF
TRBJ2-7 | TRBV30 | AWSGPISYEQY
TRBJ1-2 | TRBV11-2 | ASSPDGTGKTYGYT
TRBJ1-1 | TRBV2 | ASSEARRQRGMNTEAF
TRBJ2-4 | TRBV2 | ASRPQPTSVKNIQY
TRBJ2-5 | TRBV28 | ASSQPTQGYQETQY
TRBJ2-2 | TRBV27 | ASSSIYREGPGELF
TRBJ2-7 | TRBV27 | ASSLSYGVNYEQY
TRBJ2-7 | TRBV5-8 | ASSLERGGYEQY
TRBJ1-1 | TRBV27 | ASSASAEGTEAF
TRBJ2-1 | TRBV4-3 | ASSQEPLALLGNEQF
TRBJ2-1 | TRBV28 | ATKQSNEQF
TRBJ2-2 | TRBV4-1 | ASSQDRGYTGELF